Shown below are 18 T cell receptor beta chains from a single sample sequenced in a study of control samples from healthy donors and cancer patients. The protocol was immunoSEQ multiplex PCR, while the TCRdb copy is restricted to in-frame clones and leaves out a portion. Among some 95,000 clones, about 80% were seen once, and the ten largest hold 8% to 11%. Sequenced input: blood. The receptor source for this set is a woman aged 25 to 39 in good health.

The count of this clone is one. The CDR3 protein is CASSLVAGSNTDTQYF. As DNA, the CDR3 is TGTGCCAGCAGCTTAGTGGCAGGGTCAAACACAGATACGCAGTATTTT. This sequence joins TRBV7-6 and TRBJ2-3, with D tentatively TRBD1 (5 bases). CDR3 length equals 16 residues. V lost 1 base and J lost 2, with 13 bases in between. Per germline, CDR1 SGHVS and CDR2 FNYEAQ.

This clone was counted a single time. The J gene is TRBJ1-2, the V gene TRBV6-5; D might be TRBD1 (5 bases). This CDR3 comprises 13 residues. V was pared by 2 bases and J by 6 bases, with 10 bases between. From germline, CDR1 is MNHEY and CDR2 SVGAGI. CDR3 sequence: CASSYEQDDGYTF. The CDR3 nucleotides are TGTGCCAGCAGTTACGAACAGGATGATGGCTACACCTTC.

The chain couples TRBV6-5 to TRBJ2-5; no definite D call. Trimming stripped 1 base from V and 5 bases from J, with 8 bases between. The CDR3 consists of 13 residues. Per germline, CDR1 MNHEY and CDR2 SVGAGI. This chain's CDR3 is CASSYFVGETQYF. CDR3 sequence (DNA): TGTGCCAGCAGTTACTTCGTGGGGGAGACCCAGTACTTC.

As DNA, the CDR3 is TGCGCCAGCAGCGAGACTATTAGCACAGATACGCAGTATTTT. This codes for CASSETISTDTQYF. The chain uses TRBV5-1 and TRBJ2-3, with D perhaps TRBD2 (5 bases). Trimming cost V 4 bases and J 0 bases, with 9 bases left between them. The germline V gene has CDR1 SGHRS and CDR2 YFSETQ. There are 14 residues in the CDR3.

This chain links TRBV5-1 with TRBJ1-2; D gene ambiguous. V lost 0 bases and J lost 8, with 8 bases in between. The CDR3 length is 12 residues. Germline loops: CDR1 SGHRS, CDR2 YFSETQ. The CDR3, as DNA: TGCGCCAGCAGCTTGGCCGTGGAGGGCTACACCTTC. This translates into CASSLAVEGYTF.

The CDR3 region is CASSIAVSGTPYNEQFF. As DNA, the CDR3 is TGTGCCAGTAGTATAGCCGTTAGCGGGACCCCCTACAATGAGCAGTTCTTC. The V call is TRBV19, the J call TRBJ2-1; 8 nucleotides match TRBD2. The CDR3 consists of 17 residues. Germline loops: CDR1 LNHDA, CDR2 SQIVND (reference sequence). The junction had 7 bases not matched to a gene; V was cut back by 1 base and J by 2 bases.

CDR3 nucleotide sequence: TGTGCCAGCAGCTTGCTCCGGGACAGTGCCCACTATAATTCACCCCTCCACTTT. Its protein product is CASSLLRDSAHYNSPLHF. This rearrangement joins TRBV5-6 to TRBJ1-6; 7 bases line up with TRBD1. The CDR3 covers 18 residues. Germline V gene data show CDR1 as SGHDT and CDR2 as YYEEEE. J was trimmed by 3 bases and V by 1 base; bases with no gene match: 10.

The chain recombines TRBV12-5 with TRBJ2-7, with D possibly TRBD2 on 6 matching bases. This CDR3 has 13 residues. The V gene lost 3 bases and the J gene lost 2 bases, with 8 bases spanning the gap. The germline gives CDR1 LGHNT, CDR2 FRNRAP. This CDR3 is CASGFGGAYEQYF. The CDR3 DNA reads TGTGCTAGTGGTTTCGGCGGGGCCTACGAGCAGTACTTC.

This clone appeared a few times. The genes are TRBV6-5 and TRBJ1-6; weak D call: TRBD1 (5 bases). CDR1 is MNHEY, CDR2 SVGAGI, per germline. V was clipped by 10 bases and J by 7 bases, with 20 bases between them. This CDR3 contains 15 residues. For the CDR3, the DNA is TGTGCCACCAAAAGACAGATCTTGGGGAATTCACCCCTCCACTTT. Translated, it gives CATKRQILGNSPLHF.

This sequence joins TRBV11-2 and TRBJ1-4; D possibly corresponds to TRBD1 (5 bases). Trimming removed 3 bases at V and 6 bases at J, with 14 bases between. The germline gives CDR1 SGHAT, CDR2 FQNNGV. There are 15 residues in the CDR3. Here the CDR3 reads CASSFRQGPHEKLFF. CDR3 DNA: TGTGCCAGCAGCTTCCGTCAGGGTCCCCATGAAAAACTGTTTTTT. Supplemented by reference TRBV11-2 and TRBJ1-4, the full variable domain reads EAGVAQSPRYKIIEKRQSVAFWCNPISGHATLYWYQQILGQGPKLLIQFQNNGVVDDSQLPKDRFSAERLKGVDSTLKIQPAKLEDSAVYLCASSFRQGPHEKLFFGSGTQLSVL.

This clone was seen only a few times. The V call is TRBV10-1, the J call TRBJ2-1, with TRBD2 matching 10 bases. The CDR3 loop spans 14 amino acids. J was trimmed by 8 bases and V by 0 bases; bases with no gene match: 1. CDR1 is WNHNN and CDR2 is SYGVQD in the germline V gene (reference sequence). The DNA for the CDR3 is TGCGCCAGCAGTGAGTCGGGACTAGCGCATGAGCAGTTCTTC. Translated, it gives CASSESGLAHEQFF.

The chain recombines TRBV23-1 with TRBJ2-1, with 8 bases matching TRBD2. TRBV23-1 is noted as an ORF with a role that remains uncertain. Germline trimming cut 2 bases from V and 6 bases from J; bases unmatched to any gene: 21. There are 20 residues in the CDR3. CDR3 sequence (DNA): TGCGCCAGCAGTCAAAAAGGGTGGCCGGAGGGGGGACTAGGCTTCAATGAGCAGTTCTTC. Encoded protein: CASSQKGWPEGGLGFNEQFF.

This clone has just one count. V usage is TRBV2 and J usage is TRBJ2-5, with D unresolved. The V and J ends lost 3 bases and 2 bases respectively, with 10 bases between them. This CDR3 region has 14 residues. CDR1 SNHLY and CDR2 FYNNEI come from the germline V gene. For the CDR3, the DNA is TGTGCCAGCAGTGACGAAATCAGGCAAGAGACCCAGTACTTC. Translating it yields CASSDEIRQETQYF.

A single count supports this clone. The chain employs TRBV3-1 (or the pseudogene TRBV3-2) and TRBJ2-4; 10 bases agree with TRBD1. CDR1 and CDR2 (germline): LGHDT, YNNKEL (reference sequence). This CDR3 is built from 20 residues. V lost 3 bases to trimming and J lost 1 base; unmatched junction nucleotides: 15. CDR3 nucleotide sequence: TGTGCCAGCAGCCAGAACCACAGAGGGACAGGGGATTACGCCAAAAACATTCAGTACTTC. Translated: CASSQNHRGTGDYAKNIQYF.

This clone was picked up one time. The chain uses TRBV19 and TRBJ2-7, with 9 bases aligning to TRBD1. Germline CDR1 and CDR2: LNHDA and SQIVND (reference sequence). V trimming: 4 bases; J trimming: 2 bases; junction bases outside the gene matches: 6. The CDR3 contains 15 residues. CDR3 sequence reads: CASSTGQGRTYEQYF. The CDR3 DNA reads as TGTGCCAGTAGTACCGGACAGGGGAGGACCTACGAGCAGTACTTC.

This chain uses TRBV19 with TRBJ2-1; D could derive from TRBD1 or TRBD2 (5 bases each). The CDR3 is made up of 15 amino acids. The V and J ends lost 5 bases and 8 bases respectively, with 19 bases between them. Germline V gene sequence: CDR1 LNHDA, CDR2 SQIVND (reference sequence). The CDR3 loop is CASSHRDHPRDEQFF. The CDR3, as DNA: TGTGCCAGTAGTCACCGGGACCACCCTAGGGATGAGCAGTTCTTC.

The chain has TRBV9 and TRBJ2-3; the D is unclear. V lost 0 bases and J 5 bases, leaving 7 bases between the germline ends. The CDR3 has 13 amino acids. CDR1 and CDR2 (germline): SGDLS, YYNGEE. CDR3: CASSVVFRDTQYF. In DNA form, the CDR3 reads TGTGCCAGCAGCGTAGTATTTCGAGATACGCAGTATTTT.

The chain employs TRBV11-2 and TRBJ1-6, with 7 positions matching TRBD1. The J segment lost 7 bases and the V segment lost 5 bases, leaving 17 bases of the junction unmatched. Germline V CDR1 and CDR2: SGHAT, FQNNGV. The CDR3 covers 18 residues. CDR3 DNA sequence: TGTGCCAGCAGCCTATACCTAGGCTACAGGGGAAGCAATTCACCCCTCCACTTT. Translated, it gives CASSLYLGYRGSNSPLHF.